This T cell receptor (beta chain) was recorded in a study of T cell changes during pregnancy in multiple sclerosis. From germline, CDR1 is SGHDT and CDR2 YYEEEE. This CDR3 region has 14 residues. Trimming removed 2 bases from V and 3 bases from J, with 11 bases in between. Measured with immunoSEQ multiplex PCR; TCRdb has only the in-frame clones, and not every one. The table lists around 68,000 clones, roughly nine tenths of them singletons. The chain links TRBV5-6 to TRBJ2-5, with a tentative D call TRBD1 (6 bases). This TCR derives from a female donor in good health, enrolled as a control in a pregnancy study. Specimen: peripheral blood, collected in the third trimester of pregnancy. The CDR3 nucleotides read TGTGCCAGCAGCTTCGGACAGACCGAAGAGACCCAGTACTTC. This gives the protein CASSFGQTEETQYF.